The 10 T cell receptor beta chains presented below share a single source sample, sequenced in a study of shared clonotypes between healthy human individuals (dated by TCRdb to between 2020 and 2021). CD8 naive samples were obtained by positive selection for CCR7 among CD45RO-negative cells, yielding a CD45RA+CCR7+ population from which TemRA cells were excluded. Library creation used the immunoSEQ multiplex PCR assay. This is the immuneACCESS table as TCRdb keeps it, with only in-frame sequences that have V and J called. A part of the clones is gone; compared with another copy, unresolved V genes explain less than half, and the rest is unexplained. The sample table holds millions of clones, of which just under 95% were seen once. Of the sample, 1% to 1.3% is held by the ten largest clones. The sample comprised naive CD8+ T cells sorted from blood. The cell subset or site label here, explained by the study, means: CD45RA+CCR7+. Receptor source: a man aged 18 to 30 in good health.

With respect to this clone: Other DNA sequences in this sample translate to the same CDR3. The chain employs TRBV6-1 and TRBJ2-7; 11 nucleotides line up with TRBD1. CDR1 is MNHNS and CDR2 is SASEGT in the germline V gene. This CDR3 region has 14 residues. V lost 7 bases to trimming and J lost 4 bases; unmatched junction nucleotides: 6. This chain's CDR3 is CASTEGTGGYEQYF. DNA of the CDR3: TGTGCCAGCACGGAAGGGACAGGGGGGTACGAGCAGTACTTC.

For this clone: At the DNA level, this CDR3 is encoded by other sequences in the same sample as well. V is TRBV11-2 and J is TRBJ2-7, with no clear D. Trimming removed 1 base from V and 0 bases from J, with 10 bases in between. From germline, CDR1 is SGHAT and CDR2 FQNNGV. The CDR3 has 15 amino acids. CDR3 in amino acids: CASSLGGSSSYEQYF. The CDR3 DNA follows: TGTGCCAGCAGCTTAGGGGGTAGCAGCTCCTACGAGCAGTACTTC.

The chain carries TRBV2 and TRBJ2-5; D is perhaps TRBD1 (5 bases). V lost 5 bases, J lost 2 bases, and 6 bases lay in between. The CDR3 spans 12 residues. The V gene's germline CDR1 is SNHLY and CDR2 FYNNEI. The CDR3 sequence is CASSPGQETQYF. Written as DNA, the CDR3 is TGTGCCAGCAGTCCAGGGCAAGAGACCCAGTACTTC.

V gene TRBV7-6 combines with J gene TRBJ2-4, with 11 bases lining up with TRBD2. V dropped 5 bases and J dropped 9; count of bases not matched to a gene: 18. Germline V gene lookup returns CDR1 SGHVS and CDR2 FNYEAQ. The length of the CDR3 is 18 residues. Here the CDR3 DNA reads TGTGCCAGCAGCAAAAGGGCGTTGTTAGCGGGAGGGGATGGCATTCAGTACTTC. Residues: CASSKRALLAGGDGIQYF. Full variable domain (remainder filled in from reference TRBV7-6 and TRBJ2-4): GAGVSQSPRYKVTKRGQDVALRCDPISGHVSLYWYRQALGQGPEFLTYFNYEAQQDKSGLPNDRFSAERPEGSISTLTIQRTEQRDSAMYRCASSKRALLAGGDGIQYFGAGTRLSVL.

The rearrangement uses TRBV7-9 and TRBJ2-3; D tentatively reads TRBD1 or TRBD2 (5 bases each). This CDR3 has 17 residues. Trimming pared 4 bases from V and 0 bases from J, leaving 17 bases between. Germline V gives CDR1 SEHNR, CDR2 FQNEAQ (reference sequence). The CDR3 here is CASSWGPPDTSTDTQYF. The DNA for the CDR3 is TGTGCCAGCAGCTGGGGACCTCCGGACACTAGCACAGATACGCAGTATTTT. The full variable domain, with the rest looked up from reference TRBV7-9 and TRBJ2-3, is DTGVSQNPRHKITKRGQNVTFRCDPISEHNRLYWYRQTLGQGPEFLTYFQNEAQLEKSRLLSDRFSAERPKGSFSTLEIQRTEQGDSAMYLCASSWGPPDTSTDTQYFGPGTRLTVL.

This clone was seen once. The chain is built from TRBV29-1 and TRBJ1-4, with 8 nucleotides matching TRBD1. Germline V gene lookup returns CDR1 SQVTM and CDR2 ANQGSEA. This CDR3 has 13 residues. The V segment lost 6 bases and the J segment 6 bases; nucleotides outside the gene matches: 6. As DNA, the CDR3 is TGCAGCGTACGGACAGGGAGGGATGAAAAACTGTTTTTT. Residues: CSVRTGRDEKLFF. Full variable domain (remainder filled in from reference TRBV29-1 and TRBJ1-4): SAVISQKPSRDICQRGTSLTIQCQVDSQVTMMFWYRQQPGQSLTLIATANQGSEATYESGFVIDKFPISRPNLTFSTLTVSNMSPEDSSIYLCSVRTGRDEKLFFGSGTQLSVL.

The chain links TRBV7-9 to TRBJ2-7; D possibly matches TRBD1 or TRBD2 (5 bases each). The CDR3 contains 14 residues. The V gene's germline CDR1 is SEHNR and CDR2 FQNEAQ (reference sequence). V was trimmed by 4 bases and J by 6 bases, leaving 16 bases between them. DNA of the CDR3: TGTGCCAGCAGCTCTTGGTTGGGGGAGAGCGAGCAGTACTTC. Amino acids: CASSSWLGESEQYF. The entire variable domain, with the rest obtained from reference TRBV7-9 and TRBJ2-7, is as follows: DTGVSQNPRHKITKRGQNVTFRCDPISEHNRLYWYRQTLGQGPEFLTYFQNEAQLEKSRLLSDRFSAERPKGSFSTLEIQRTEQGDSAMYLCASSSWLGESEQYFGPGTRLTVT.

The chain combines TRBV7-3 with TRBJ1-4; D call uncertain. Trimming took off 4 bases at V and 8 bases at J, with 8 bases between the two ends. There are 12 residues in the CDR3. Germline loops: CDR1 SGHTA, CDR2 FQGTGA. The CDR3 nucleotides read TGTGCCAGCAGCTCAAACGGGGAAAAACTGTTTTTT. As protein: CASSSNGEKLFF.

This chain links TRBV5-6 with TRBJ1-2; D remains ambiguous. Trimming shortened V by 7 bases and J by 6 bases, and 16 bases separated the two germline ends. Germline assignment: CDR1 SGHDT and CDR2 YYEEEE. The length of the CDR3 is 13 residues. The CDR3 loop is CASYSNEGNGYTF. In DNA form, the CDR3 reads TGTGCCAGCTACTCCAACGAGGGTAATGGCTACACCTTC.

The chain joins TRBV7-9 to TRBJ2-3, with D perhaps TRBD1 (6 bases). The CDR3 contains 14 residues. Germline V gene lookup returns CDR1 SEHNR and CDR2 FQNEAQ (reference sequence). The V gene lost 2 bases and the J gene lost 5 bases, with 11 bases spanning the gap. The CDR3 nucleotides read TGTGCCAGCAGCTTAATGGGGGCTGGAGATACGCAGTATTTT. It codes for CASSLMGAGDTQYF.